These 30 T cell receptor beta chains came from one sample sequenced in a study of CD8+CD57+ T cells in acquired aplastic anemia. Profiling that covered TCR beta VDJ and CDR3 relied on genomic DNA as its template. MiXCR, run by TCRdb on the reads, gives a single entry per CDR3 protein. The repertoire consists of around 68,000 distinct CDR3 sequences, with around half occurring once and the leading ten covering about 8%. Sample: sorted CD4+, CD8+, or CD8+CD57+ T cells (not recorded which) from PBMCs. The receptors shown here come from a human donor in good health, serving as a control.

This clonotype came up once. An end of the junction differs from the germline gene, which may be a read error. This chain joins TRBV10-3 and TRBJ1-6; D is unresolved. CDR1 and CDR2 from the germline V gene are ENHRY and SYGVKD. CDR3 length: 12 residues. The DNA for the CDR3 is TGCGCCATCAGTGAGGTTAATTCACCCCTCCACTTT. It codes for CAISEVNSPLHF.

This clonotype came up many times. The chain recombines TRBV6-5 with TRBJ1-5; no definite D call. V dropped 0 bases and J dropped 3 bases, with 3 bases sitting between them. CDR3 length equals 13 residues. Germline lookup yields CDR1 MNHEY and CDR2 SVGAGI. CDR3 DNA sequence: TGTGCCAGCAGTTACTCACTCAATCAGCCCCAGCATTTT. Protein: CASSYSLNQPQHF.

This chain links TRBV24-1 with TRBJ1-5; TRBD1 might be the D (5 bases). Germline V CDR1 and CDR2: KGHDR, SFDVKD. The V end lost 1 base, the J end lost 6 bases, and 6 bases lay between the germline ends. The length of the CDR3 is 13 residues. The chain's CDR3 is CATSDFGGQPQHF. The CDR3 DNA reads TGTGCCACCAGTGATTTTGGGGGTCAGCCCCAGCATTTT.

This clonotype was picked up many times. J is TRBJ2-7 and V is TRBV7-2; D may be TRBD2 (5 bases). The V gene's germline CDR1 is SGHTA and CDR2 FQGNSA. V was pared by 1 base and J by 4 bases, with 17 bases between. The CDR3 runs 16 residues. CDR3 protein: CASSLGGPFTYYEQYF. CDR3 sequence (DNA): TGTGCCAGCAGCTTAGGCGGGCCCTTTACATATTACGAGCAGTACTTC.

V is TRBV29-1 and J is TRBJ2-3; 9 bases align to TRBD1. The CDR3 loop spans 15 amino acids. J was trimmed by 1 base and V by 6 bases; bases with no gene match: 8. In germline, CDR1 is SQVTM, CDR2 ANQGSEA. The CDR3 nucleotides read TGCAGCGTGGATGGGACAGGGATTCGCACAGATACGCAGTATTTT. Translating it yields CSVDGTGIRTDTQYF.

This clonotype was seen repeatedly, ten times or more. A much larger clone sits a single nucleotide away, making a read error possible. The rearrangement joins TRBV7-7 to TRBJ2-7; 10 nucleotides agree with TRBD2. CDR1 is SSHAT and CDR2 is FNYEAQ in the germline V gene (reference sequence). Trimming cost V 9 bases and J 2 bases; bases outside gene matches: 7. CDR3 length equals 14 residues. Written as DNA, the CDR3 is TGTGCCAGTACCGCTAGCGGGAGTCCCTACGAGCAGTACTTC. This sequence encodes CASTASGSPYEQYF. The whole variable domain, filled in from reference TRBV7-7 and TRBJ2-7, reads GAGVSQSPRYKVTKRGQDVTLRCDPISSHATLYWYQQALGQGPEFLTYFNYEAQPDKSGLPSDRFSAERPEGSISTLTIQRTEQRDSAMYRCASTASGSPYEQYFGPGTRLTVT.

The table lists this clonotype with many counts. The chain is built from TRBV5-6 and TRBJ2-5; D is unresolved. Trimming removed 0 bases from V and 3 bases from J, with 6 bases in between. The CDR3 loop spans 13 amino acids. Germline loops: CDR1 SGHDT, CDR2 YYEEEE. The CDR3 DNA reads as TGTGCCAGCAGCTTGGACCCGGAAGAGACCCAGTACTTC. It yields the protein CASSLDPEETQYF.

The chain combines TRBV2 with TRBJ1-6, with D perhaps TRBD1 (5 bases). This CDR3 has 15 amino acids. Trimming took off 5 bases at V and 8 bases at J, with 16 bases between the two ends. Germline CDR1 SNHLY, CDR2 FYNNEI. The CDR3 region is CASSPPTGVDSPLHF. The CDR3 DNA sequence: TGTGCCAGCAGTCCCCCCACAGGCGTGGATTCACCCCTCCACTTT.

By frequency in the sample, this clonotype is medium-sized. This CDR3 is CASTALEAFF. The CDR3 region has the DNA TGTGCCAGCACGGCCCTTGAAGCTTTCTTT. This rearrangement joins TRBV2 to TRBJ1-1; D remains unclear. Trimming took 7 bases from V and 7 from J, leaving 7 bases between them. Germline V gives CDR1 SNHLY, CDR2 FYNNEI. The CDR3 runs to 10 residues.

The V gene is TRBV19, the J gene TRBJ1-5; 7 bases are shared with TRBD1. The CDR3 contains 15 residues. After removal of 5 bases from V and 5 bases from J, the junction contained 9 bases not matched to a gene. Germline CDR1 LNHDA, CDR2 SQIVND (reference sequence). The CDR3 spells CASSLRDRLYQPQHF. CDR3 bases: TGTGCCAGTAGTCTCCGGGACAGACTTTATCAGCCCCAGCATTTT.

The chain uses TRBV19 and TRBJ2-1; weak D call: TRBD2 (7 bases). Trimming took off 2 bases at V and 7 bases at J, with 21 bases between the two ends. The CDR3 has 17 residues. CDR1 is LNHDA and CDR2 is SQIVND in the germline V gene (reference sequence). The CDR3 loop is CASSINTAGAAWNEQFF. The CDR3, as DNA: TGTGCCAGTAGTATAAATACGGCGGGGGCAGCTTGGAATGAGCAGTTCTTC. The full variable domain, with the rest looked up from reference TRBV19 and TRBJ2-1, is DGGITQSPKYLFRKEGQNVTLSCEQNLNHDAMYWYRQDPGQGLRLIYYSQIVNDFQKGDIAEGYSVSREKKESFPLTVTSAQKNPTAFYLCASSINTAGAAWNEQFFGPGTRLTVL.

The CDR3 is CASSLGEFNSPLHF. The CDR3 DNA reads TGTGCCAGCAGCTTAGGTGAATTTAATTCACCCCTCCACTTT. The chain links TRBV7-2 to TRBJ1-6; D remains unclear. The ends were cut back, 1 base at V and 6 bases at J, with 7 bases in the middle. The CDR3 loop spans 14 amino acids. In germline, CDR1 is SGHTA, CDR2 FQGNSA. Together with reference TRBV7-2 and TRBJ1-6, the CDR3 gives the full variable domain: GAGVSQSPSNKVTEKGKDVELRCDPISGHTALYWYRQSLGQGLEFLIYFQGNSAPDKSGLPSDRFSAERTGGSVSTLTIQRTQQEDSAVYLCASSLGEFNSPLHFGNGTRLTVT.

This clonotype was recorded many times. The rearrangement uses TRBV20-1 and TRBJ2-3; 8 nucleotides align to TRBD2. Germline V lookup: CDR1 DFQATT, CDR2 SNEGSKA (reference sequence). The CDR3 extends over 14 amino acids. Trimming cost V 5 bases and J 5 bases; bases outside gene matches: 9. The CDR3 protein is CSAPGLDARDTQYF. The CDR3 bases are TGCAGTGCTCCGGGACTAGACGCACGAGATACGCAGTATTTT.

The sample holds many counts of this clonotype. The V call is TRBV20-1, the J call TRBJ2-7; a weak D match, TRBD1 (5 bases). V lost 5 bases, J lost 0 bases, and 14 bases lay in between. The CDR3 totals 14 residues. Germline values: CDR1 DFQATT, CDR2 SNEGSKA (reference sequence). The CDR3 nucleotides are TGCAGTGCTCCCCAAATGACAGACTCCTACGAGCAGTACTTC. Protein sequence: CSAPQMTDSYEQYF.

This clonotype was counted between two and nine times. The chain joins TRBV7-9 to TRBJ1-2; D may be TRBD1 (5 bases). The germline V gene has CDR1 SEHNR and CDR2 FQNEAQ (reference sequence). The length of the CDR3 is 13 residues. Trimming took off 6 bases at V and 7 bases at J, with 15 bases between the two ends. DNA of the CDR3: TGTGCCAGCAGACAAGGGGTTATCAGTGGCTACACCTTC. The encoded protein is CASRQGVISGYTF. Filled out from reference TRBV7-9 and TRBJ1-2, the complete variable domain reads DTGVSQNPRHKITKRGQNVTFRCDPISEHNRLYWYRQTLGQGPEFLTYFQNEAQLEKSRLLSDRFSAERPKGSFSTLEIQRTEQGDSAMYLCASRQGVISGYTFGSGTRLTVV.

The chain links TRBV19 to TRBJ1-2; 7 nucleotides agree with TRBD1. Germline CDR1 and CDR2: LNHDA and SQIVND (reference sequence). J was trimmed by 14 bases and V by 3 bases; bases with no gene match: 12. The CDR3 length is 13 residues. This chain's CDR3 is CASSMEGQSASTF. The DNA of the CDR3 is TGTGCCAGTAGTATGGAGGGACAGTCGGCTAGTACCTTC.

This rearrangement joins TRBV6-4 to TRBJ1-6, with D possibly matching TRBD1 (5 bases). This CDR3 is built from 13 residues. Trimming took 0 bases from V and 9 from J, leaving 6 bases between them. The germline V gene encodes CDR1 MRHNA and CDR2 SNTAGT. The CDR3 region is CASSDSQGSPLHF. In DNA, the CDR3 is TGTGCCAGCAGTGACTCGCAGGGTTCACCCCTCCACTTT.

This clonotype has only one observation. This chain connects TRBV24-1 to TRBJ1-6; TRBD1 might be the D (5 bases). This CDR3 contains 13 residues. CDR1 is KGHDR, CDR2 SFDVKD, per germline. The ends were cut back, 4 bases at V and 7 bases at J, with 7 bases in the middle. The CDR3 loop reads CATSDRQNSPLHF. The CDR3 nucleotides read TGTGCCACCAGTGACCGACAGAATTCACCCCTCCACTTT.

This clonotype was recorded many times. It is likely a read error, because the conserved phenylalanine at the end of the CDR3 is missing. For the CDR3, the DNA is TGTGCCAGTCCATTGGCGGACAACTATGGCTACACCCTC. Translation: CASPLADNYGYTL. J is TRBJ1-2 and V is TRBV6-4, with unresolved D. The CDR3 contains 13 residues. CDR1 is MRHNA and CDR2 is SNTAGT in the germline V gene. Trimming stripped 9 bases from V and 2 bases from J, with 13 bases between.

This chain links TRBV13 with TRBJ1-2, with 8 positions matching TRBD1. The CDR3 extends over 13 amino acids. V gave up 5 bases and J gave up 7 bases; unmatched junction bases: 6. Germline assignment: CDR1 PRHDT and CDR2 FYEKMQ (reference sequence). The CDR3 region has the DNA TGTGCCAGCAGCCTCAGGGGGCGTAGTGGCTACACCTTC. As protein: CASSLRGRSGYTF.

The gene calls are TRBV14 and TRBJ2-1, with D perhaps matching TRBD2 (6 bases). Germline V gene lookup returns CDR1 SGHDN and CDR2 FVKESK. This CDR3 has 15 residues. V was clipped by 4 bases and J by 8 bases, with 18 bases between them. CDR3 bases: TGTGCCAGCAGCCGTCGGGACTCGGCGATAGATGAGCAGTTCTTC. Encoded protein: CASSRRDSAIDEQFF.

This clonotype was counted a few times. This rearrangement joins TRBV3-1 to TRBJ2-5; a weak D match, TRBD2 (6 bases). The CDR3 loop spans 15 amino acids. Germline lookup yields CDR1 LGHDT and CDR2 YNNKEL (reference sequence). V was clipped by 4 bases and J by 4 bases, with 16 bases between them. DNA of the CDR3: TGTGCCAGCAGCCTCCAACTGGGGGGTCCAGAGACCCAGTACTTC. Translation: CASSLQLGGPETQYF.

The DNA for the CDR3 is TGTGCCAGCATCCTCGGGACAGATAATTCACCCCTCCACTTT. Its protein product is CASILGTDNSPLHF. This chain links TRBV2 with TRBJ1-6, with TRBD1 matching over 7 bases. Germline CDR1 SNHLY, CDR2 FYNNEI. CDR3 length: 14 amino acids. With V trimmed by 7 bases and J by 5 bases, 5 bases remained unmatched.

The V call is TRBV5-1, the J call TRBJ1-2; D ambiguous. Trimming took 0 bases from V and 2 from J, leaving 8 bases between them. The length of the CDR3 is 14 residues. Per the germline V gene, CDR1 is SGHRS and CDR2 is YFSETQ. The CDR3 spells CASSLGEGNYGYTF. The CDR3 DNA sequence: TGCGCCAGCAGCTTGGGGGAGGGCAACTATGGCTACACCTTC.

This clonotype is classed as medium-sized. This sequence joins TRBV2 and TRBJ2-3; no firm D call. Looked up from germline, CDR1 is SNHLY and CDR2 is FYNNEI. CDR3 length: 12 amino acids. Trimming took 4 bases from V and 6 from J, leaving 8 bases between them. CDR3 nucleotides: TGTGCCAGCAGTGGAGTTGCGGATACGCAGTATTTT. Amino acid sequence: CASSGVADTQYF.

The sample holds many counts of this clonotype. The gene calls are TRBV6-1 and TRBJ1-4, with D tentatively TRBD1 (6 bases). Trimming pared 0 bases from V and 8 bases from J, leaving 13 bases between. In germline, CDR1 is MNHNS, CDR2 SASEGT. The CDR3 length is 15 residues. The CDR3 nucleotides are TGTGCCAGCAGTGAAGCTGGGGGGCAAGGAGAAAAACTGTTTTTT. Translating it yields CASSEAGGQGEKLFF.

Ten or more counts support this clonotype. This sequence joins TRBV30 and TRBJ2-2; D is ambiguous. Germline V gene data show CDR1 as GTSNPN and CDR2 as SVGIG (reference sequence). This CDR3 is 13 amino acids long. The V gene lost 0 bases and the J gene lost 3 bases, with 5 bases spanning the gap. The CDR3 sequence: CAWSVWDTGELFF. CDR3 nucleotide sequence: TGTGCCTGGAGTGTCTGGGACACCGGGGAGCTGTTTTTT.

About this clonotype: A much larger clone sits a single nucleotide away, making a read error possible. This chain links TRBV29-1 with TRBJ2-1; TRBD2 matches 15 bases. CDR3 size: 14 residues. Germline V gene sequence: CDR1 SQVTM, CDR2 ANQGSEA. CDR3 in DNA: TGTTCCAGCAGGGGACTAGCGGGGGGCAATGAGCAGTTCTTC. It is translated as CSSRGLAGGNEQFF.

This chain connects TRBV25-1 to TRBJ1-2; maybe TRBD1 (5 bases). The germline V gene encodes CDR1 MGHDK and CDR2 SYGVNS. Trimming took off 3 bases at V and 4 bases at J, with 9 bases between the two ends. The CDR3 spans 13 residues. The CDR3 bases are TGTGCCAGCAGTGAGCAGGGACCCTATGGCTACACCTTC. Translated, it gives CASSEQGPYGYTF.

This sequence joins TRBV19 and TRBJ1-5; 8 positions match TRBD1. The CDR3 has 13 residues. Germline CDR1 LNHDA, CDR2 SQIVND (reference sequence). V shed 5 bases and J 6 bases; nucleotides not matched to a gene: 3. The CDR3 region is CASSWDRSQPQHF. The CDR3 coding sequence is TGTGCCAGTAGTTGGGACAGGAGTCAGCCCCAGCATTTT.